This TCR beta chain comes out of a study of blood T cell repertoires in COVID-19. At the level of the study: Material from acute and convalescent COVID-19 was sourced from the United States, Italy and Spain. PBMCs, B-cell-depleted T cells, or T cells provided the cDNA or gDNA that made up the material.

Individuals drawn from around 25 US areas were about 18 to 90 years old. V gave up 0 bases and J gave up 4 bases; unmatched junction bases: 7. The V gene's germline CDR1 is LGHNA and CDR2 YSLEER. The CDR3 runs to 16 residues. Authors' methods: Cell counts per sample came from amplifying reference gene primers. Clones were read by immunoSEQ multiplex PCR, and TCRdb kept only the in-frame ones, dropping some. D and trimming were read from the DNA, whereas the V and J calls and clone size are those reported in that table. The table lists under 350,000 clones, roughly nine tenths of them singletons, with about 1.7% in the top ten.

The specimen sequenced was PBMCs or T cells enriched from blood (not recorded which). This chain links TRBV4-3 with TRBJ2-7, with 9 positions matching TRBD2. The sequence derives from a woman aged 40 to 55 who had recovered from COVID-19. The CDR3 reads CASSQDLASGTYEQYF. For the CDR3, the DNA is TGCGCCAGCAGCCAAGATCTGGCTAGCGGGACTTACGAGCAGTACTTC.